These 22 T cell receptor beta chains share one sample of origin, sequenced in a study of blood T cells in healthy people across ages. A second PCR of 7 to 11 cycles used a sample-barcoded 5' primer and a J-beta primer mix. TCRdb used MiXCR to reprocess the 5' RACE reads, holding one entry per CDR3 protein. The sample carries 780,000 or so distinct CDR3 sequences, roughly three fifths recorded once. Sequenced sample: blood. The receptor set was obtained from a man aged 40-50 years in good health.

The rearrangement joins TRBV5-5 to TRBJ2-3; D gene unclear. Germline CDR1 and CDR2: SGHKS and YYEKEE (reference sequence). V dropped 6 bases and J dropped 6 bases, with 26 bases sitting between them. The CDR3 extends over 17 amino acids. The CDR3 region is CASTEGSPAPASDTQYF. The CDR3 nucleotides are TGTGCCAGCACCGAAGGGTCCCCGGCCCCAGCCTCGGATACGCAGTATTTT.

The V gene is TRBV5-1, the J gene TRBJ2-3; D unresolved. Per germline, CDR1 SGHRS and CDR2 YFSETQ. Trimming took off 5 bases at V and 0 bases at J, with 16 bases between the two ends. The CDR3 length is 16 residues. For the CDR3, the DNA is TGCGCCAGCAGTTCATCAGGACGGGCTAGCACAGATACGCAGTATTTT. This encodes CASSSSGRASTDTQYF.

The chain is built from TRBV28 and TRBJ2-1; perhaps TRBD1 as D (5 bases). This CDR3 is built from 12 residues. Trimming stripped 8 bases from V and 3 bases from J, with 8 bases between. The germline V gene encodes CDR1 MDHEN and CDR2 SYDVKM. CDR3 sequence: CASRQSYNEQFF. DNA of the CDR3: TGTGCCAGCCGACAGAGCTACAATGAGCAGTTCTTC.

J is TRBJ2-1 and V is TRBV5-4; TRBD2 might be the D (6 bases). The assigned J gene may be wrong: the sequence end matches TRBJ2-7 better. Germline-derived CDR1 and CDR2 are SGHNT and YYREEE (reference sequence). CDR3 size: 15 residues. CDR3 amino acids: CASSFSGSGPYEQYF. The CDR3 DNA reads TGTGCCAGCAGCTTCTCGGGAAGCGGGCCCTACGAGCAGTACTTC.

This clonotype showed up just a few times. The gene calls are TRBV27 and TRBJ2-7, with 9 bases identical to TRBD1. This CDR3 has 15 residues. V lost 8 bases, J lost 1 base, and 9 bases stayed unmatched. Germline CDR1 is MNHEY and CDR2 is SMNVEV (reference sequence). CDR3 region: CASAIRGQGSYEQYF. The DNA of the CDR3 is TGTGCCAGCGCGATCCGAGGACAGGGGTCCTACGAGCAGTACTTC.

The J gene is TRBJ2-5, the V gene TRBV25-1, with D tentatively TRBD1 or TRBD2 (5 bases each). V shed 1 base and J shed 5 bases, with 14 bases lying between them. The V gene's germline CDR1 is MGHDK and CDR2 SYGVNS. The CDR3 has 15 amino acids. CDR3: CASSEFNGAAETQYF. CDR3 nucleotide sequence: TGTGCCAGCAGTGAATTCAACGGGGCGGCGGAGACCCAGTACTTC. Full variable domain (rest looked up from reference TRBV25-1 and TRBJ2-5): EADIYQTPRYLVIGTGKKITLECSQTMGHDKMYWYQQDPGMELHLIHYSYGVNSTEKGDLSSESTVSRIRTEHFPLTLESARPSHTSQYLCASSEFNGAAETQYFGPGTRLLVL.

The chain is built from TRBV20-1 and TRBJ2-7, with 9 bases lining up with TRBD2. J gave up 7 bases and V 5 bases, and 12 bases lay outside the gene matches. CDR3 length: 14 amino acids. The germline V gene encodes CDR1 DFQATT and CDR2 SNEGSKA (reference sequence). The CDR3 DNA sequence: TGCAGTGCTGCCCTAGCGGGGTCCTACAATGAGCAGTACTTC. Amino acids: CSAALAGSYNEQYF.

V is TRBV20-1 and J is TRBJ1-2; D is uncertain. Germline CDR1 and CDR2: DFQATT and SNEGSKA (reference sequence). The CDR3 loop spans 14 amino acids. The ends were cut back, 3 bases at V and 0 bases at J, with 11 bases in the middle. The CDR3 loop is CSASPSLSNYGYTF. The CDR3 DNA reads TGCAGTGCTAGTCCCTCTTTGTCTAACTATGGCTACACCTTC.

This chain connects TRBV5-1 to TRBJ2-5, with D possibly matching TRBD2 (6 bases). Germline V gene lookup returns CDR1 SGHRS and CDR2 YFSETQ. The CDR3 is 14 amino acids. V dropped 3 bases and J dropped 5 bases, with 14 bases sitting between them. DNA for the CDR3: TGCGCCAGCAGCTCGCAGCCGGGGGACGAGACCCAGTACTTC. This sequence encodes CASSSQPGDETQYF.

CDR3 sequence: CASSVTGPSDEQFF. CDR3 in DNA: TGTGCCAGCAGCGTAACGGGGCCTTCGGATGAGCAGTTCTTC. The chain couples TRBV7-2 to TRBJ2-1; D is perhaps TRBD1 or TRBD2 (5 bases each). CDR1 and CDR2 (germline): SGHTA, FQGNSA. V gave up 5 bases and J gave up 8 bases, with 16 bases separating them. This CDR3 is built from 14 residues.

Only one count was recorded for this clonotype. The J gene is TRBJ2-2, the V gene TRBV11-3, with D perhaps TRBD1 or TRBD2 (5 bases each). CDR3 size: 15 residues. Germline V gene lookup returns CDR1 SGHNT and CDR2 YENEEA. V was clipped by 0 bases and J by 6 bases, with 11 bases between them. In DNA, the CDR3 is TGTGCCAGCAGCTTAGATATCACGGGGCCCGGGGAGCTGTTTTTT. It yields the protein CASSLDITGPGELFF.

The CDR3 nucleotides are TGTGCCAGCAGCCCCACCGGGACTAGCGGGAGGGCTCGCGAGCAGTACTTC. Translating it yields CASSPTGTSGRAREQYF. The rearrangement joins TRBV7-9 to TRBJ2-5, with TRBD2 matching over 16 bases. The closer fit of TRBJ2-7 to the DNA end suggests the J call may be wrong. In germline, CDR1 is SEHNR, CDR2 FQNEAQ (reference sequence). CDR3 length: 17 amino acids.

The gene calls are TRBV7-8 and TRBJ1-3; 10 nucleotides match TRBD1. The junction had 14 bases not matched to a gene; V was cut back by 4 bases and J by 8 bases. Germline values: CDR1 SGHVS, CDR2 FQNEAQ. CDR3 length: 17 amino acids. CDR3 coding DNA: TGTGCCAGCAGCTACCGGGACAGGGGTCTGTCTGGGTACACCATATATTTT. It specifies CASSYRDRGLSGYTIYF.

V usage is TRBV27 and J usage is TRBJ1-2; D ambiguous. CDR1 and CDR2 from the germline V gene are MNHEY and SMNVEV (reference sequence). V was clipped by 6 bases and J by 5 bases, with 22 bases between them. This CDR3 contains 16 residues. CDR3 loop: CASRNTRRAIGYGYTF. DNA of the CDR3: TGTGCCAGCAGGAACACAAGGAGGGCCATCGGGTATGGCTACACCTTC.

This clonotype was seen only once. J is TRBJ2-7 and V is TRBV6-5, with 7 bases that match TRBD1. This CDR3 has 16 amino acids. Germline CDR1 MNHEY, CDR2 SVGAGI. Losses at the gene ends were 8 bases for V and 7 bases for J; bases not matched to a gene: 20. The CDR3 nucleotides read TGTGCCAGCCTAACAAAGACAGGGAACTCCTACAATGAGCAGTACTTC. Residues: CASLTKTGNSYNEQYF.

V usage is TRBV3-1 and J usage is TRBJ2-5; a weak D match, TRBD2 (5 bases). The CDR3 runs 14 residues. V gave up 0 bases and J gave up 7 bases, with 12 bases separating them. Germline V gives CDR1 LGHDT, CDR2 YNNKEL (reference sequence). The CDR3 is CASSQDYREGTQYF. Here the CDR3 DNA reads TGTGCCAGCAGCCAAGACTACCGAGAGGGGACCCAGTACTTC.

V and J are TRBV7-2 and TRBJ1-2; a possible D gene is TRBD1 (6 bases). In germline, CDR1 is SGHTA, CDR2 FQGNSA. The CDR3 has 14 residues. Between the trimmed V and J ends, which lost 5 bases and 4 bases, there was a span of 14 bases. The CDR3 DNA reads as TGTGCCAGCAGCCAAGATACAGGGACCTATGGCTACACCTTC. Translating gives CASSQDTGTYGYTF.

The chain employs TRBV24-1 and TRBJ1-2; D perhaps matches TRBD1 (5 bases). Trimming shortened V by 11 bases and J by 7 bases, and 16 bases separated the two germline ends. Looked up from germline, CDR1 is KGHDR and CDR2 is SFDVKD. CDR3 length: 12 residues. The CDR3 loop reads CAIRDPGFGYTF. The CDR3 nucleotides read TGTGCCATCAGGGATCCTGGGTTTGGCTACACCTTC.

The chain joins TRBV7-3 to TRBJ2-1, with a tentative D call TRBD2 (6 bases). Germline V CDR1 and CDR2: SGHTA, FQGTGA. CDR3 length equals 17 residues. V was cut by 4 bases and J by 7 bases, with 23 bases left in between. The CDR3 DNA is TGTGCCAGCAGCTCGATTAGTAGGAGGGATAGGGTGAATGAGCAGTTCTTC. Residues: CASSSISRRDRVNEQFF.

The rearrangement joins TRBV6-5 to TRBJ1-5; no definite D call. V was trimmed by 2 bases and J by 0 bases, leaving 5 bases between them. Germline CDR1 is MNHEY and CDR2 is SVGAGI. The CDR3 covers 14 residues. The CDR3 reads CASSYANSNQPQHF. CDR3 nucleotide sequence: TGTGCCAGCAGTTACGCTAATAGCAATCAGCCCCAGCATTTT.

The chain links TRBV5-1 to TRBJ2-1, with TRBD2 matching over 8 bases. With V trimmed by 3 bases and J by 2 bases, 7 bases remained unmatched. The length of the CDR3 is 16 residues. The germline gives CDR1 SGHRS, CDR2 YFSETQ. CDR3 sequence reads: CASSWGTRGAYNEQFF. The CDR3 region has the DNA TGCGCCAGCAGCTGGGGGACTAGAGGCGCCTACAATGAGCAGTTCTTC.

The V call is TRBV3-1, the J call TRBJ2-3, with D perhaps TRBD1 or TRBD2 (5 bases each). The CDR3 is 16 amino acids. Germline CDR1 is LGHDT and CDR2 is YNNKEL (reference sequence). Trimming pared 3 bases from V and 2 bases from J, leaving 15 bases between. The CDR3 DNA follows: TGTGCCAGCAGCCAGTTGACCCTGGGGGACACAGATACGCAGTATTTT. Amino acid sequence: CASSQLTLGDTDTQYF.